The 15 T cell receptor beta chains given below trace back to one sample, sequenced in a study of T cells in Graves' hyperthyroidism and ophthalmopathy. TCR beta CDR3 region amplification was performed from RNA transcripts. A set of HTBI primers served as the primers for a first-round RT-PCR of the TCR CDR3. TCRdb ran MiXCR on the multiplex PCR reads and lists one entry per CDR3 protein. The table has approximately 530,000 distinct CDR3 sequences, 16% seen once. Sample: blood. The receptors derive from a woman aged 18-29 years with Graves' hyperthyroidism.

This chain joins TRBV6-5 and TRBJ1-5; D is ambiguous. CDR1 and CDR2 (germline): MNHEY, SVGAGI. The CDR3 totals 15 residues. Trimming stripped 2 bases from V and 0 bases from J, with 8 bases between. The CDR3 protein is CASSYVRNSNQPQHF. CDR3 bases: TGTGCCAGCAGTTACGTACGGAATAGCAATCAGCCCCAGCATTTT.

Concerning this clonotype itself: This may come from a read error, since a much larger clone is one base off. V gene TRBV11-3 combines with J gene TRBJ1-1, with D possibly matching TRBD1 (6 bases). The germline CDR1 and CDR2 sequences are SGHNT and YENEEA. This CDR3 has 14 residues. The chain's CDR3 is CASGLAGANPEACF. CDR3 in DNA: TGTGCCAGCGGTTTGGCAGGGGCGAATCCTGAAGCTTGCTTT.

The chain has TRBV6-2 or TRBV6-3 and TRBJ1-4; 7 positions agree with TRBD1. Per the germline V gene, CDR1 is MNHEY and CDR2 is SVGEGT. The CDR3 consists of 16 residues. With V trimmed by 2 bases and J by 5 bases, 8 bases remained unmatched. Here the CDR3 DNA reads TGTGCCAGCAGTTACAGCCCGGGACAGCTAAATGAAAAACTGTTTTTT. Residues: CASSYSPGQLNEKLFF.

In this sample, this clonotype turned up a few times. The V and J genes are TRBV29-1 and TRBJ2-3; TRBD2 might be the D (6 bases). This CDR3 is 14 amino acids long. V was shortened by 7 bases and J by 4 bases, with 18 bases between the two germline ends. Germline CDR1 is SQVTM and CDR2 is ANQGSEA. The DNA of the CDR3 is TGCAGCGCGGGGGACGGGGGTTTGTCAGATACGCAGTATTTT. Its translation: CSAGDGGLSDTQYF.

The CDR3 DNA is TGTGCCATCAGTGAGGGGGGGCAGGAAAACACTGAAGCTTTCTTT. Amino acids: CAISEGGQENTEAFF. V and J are TRBV10-3 and TRBJ1-1, with D possibly being TRBD1 (6 bases). Germline V gene lookup returns CDR1 ENHRY and CDR2 SYGVKD. The CDR3 has 15 amino acids. V was cut by 2 bases and J by 2 bases, with 12 bases left in between.

This clonotype was observed at least ten times. This chain connects TRBV7-9 to TRBJ2-5; 7 bases agree with TRBD1. V shed 2 bases and J 1 base; nucleotides not matched to a gene: 4. Germline CDR1 SEHNR, CDR2 FQNEAQ (reference sequence). The CDR3 extends over 15 amino acids. The CDR3 sequence: CASSLRRQGQETQYF. The CDR3 bases are TGTGCCAGCAGCTTAAGGAGACAGGGCCAAGAGACCCAGTACTTC.

The chain employs TRBV12-3 or TRBV12-4 and TRBJ2-5; 8 bases line up with TRBD2. Trimming took 7 bases from V and 1 from J; bases not matched to a gene: 11. The CDR3 loop spans 16 amino acids. CDR3 sequence (DNA): TGTGCCAGCACCCGCCGGGAGGGACTAGTCCAAGAGACCCAGTACTTC. Translation gives CASTRREGLVQETQYF.

In this sample, this clonotype turned up many times. This rearrangement joins TRBV27 to TRBJ1-5; D gene uncertain. Between the trimmed V and J ends, which lost 3 bases and 0 bases, there was a span of 9 bases. This CDR3 is built from 15 residues. Germline-derived CDR1 and CDR2 are MNHEY and SMNVEV (reference sequence). This chain's CDR3 is CASSFSGYSNQPQHF. The CDR3 nucleotides read TGTGCCAGCAGTTTTTCAGGTTATAGCAATCAGCCCCAGCATTTT.

The rearrangement joins TRBV12-3 or TRBV12-4 to TRBJ2-7; TRBD1 matches 9 bases. The CDR3 is 14 amino acids. Trimming took 1 base from V and 7 from J; bases not matched to a gene: 5. This CDR3 is CASSLDRGREEQYF. The CDR3 DNA reads TGTGCCAGCAGTTTAGACAGGGGGCGTGAGGAGCAGTACTTC.

This clonotype was found many times. The CDR3, as DNA: TGTGCCAGCAGTGAATGGGACGTTGCTAATGAAAAACTGTTTTTT. Protein sequence: CASSEWDVANEKLFF. The chain combines TRBV6-1 with TRBJ1-4, with D possibly TRBD1 on 5 matching bases. The CDR3 has 15 amino acids. Germline V gene sequence: CDR1 MNHNS, CDR2 SASEGT. The V end was cut by 2 bases, the J end by 3 bases, with 10 bases between.

At least ten counts were recorded for this clonotype. One junction end does not reproduce the germline sequence, and a read error may be involved. The V call is TRBV7-7, the J call TRBJ2-7; 7 bases align to TRBD1. CDR3 length: 13 residues. CDR1 SSHAT and CDR2 FNYEAQ come from the germline V gene (reference sequence). The CDR3, as DNA: TGTGCTAGCAGCCGGGACAGCACGGGCGAGCAGTACTTC. Protein product: CASSRDSTGEQYF.

This rearrangement joins TRBV7-8 to TRBJ2-1; no clear D gene. The germline V gene has CDR1 SGHVS and CDR2 FQNEAQ. CDR3 length equals 13 residues. Between the trimmed V and J ends, which lost 1 base and 8 bases, there was a span of 9 bases. The CDR3 DNA reads as TGTGCCAGCAGCTTAGGAGTGCTGGATGAGCAGTTCTTC. Protein: CASSLGVLDEQFF.

At least ten counts were recorded for this clonotype. The chain links TRBV15 to TRBJ1-5, with D possibly being TRBD1 (5 bases). V lost 1 base, J lost 2 bases, and 9 bases lay in between. The CDR3 consists of 15 residues. Germline values: CDR1 LNHNV, CDR2 YYDKDF (reference sequence). The CDR3 coding sequence is TGTGCCACCAGCAGAGGTAGGGACGGCAATCAGCCCCAGCATTTT. As protein: CATSRGRDGNQPQHF.

CDR3 sequence: CASSQAPHVGGLHF. CDR3 DNA sequence: TGCGCCAGCAGCCAAGCCCCACACGTCGGGGGCCTCCACTTT. This rearrangement joins TRBV4-1 to TRBJ1-6; D perhaps matches TRBD1 (5 bases). Germline V lookup: CDR1 MGHRA, CDR2 YSYEKL. The CDR3 length is 14 residues. Trimming removed 1 base at V and 15 bases at J, with 16 bases between.

In its sample, this clonotype was seen many times. The chain combines TRBV12-3 or TRBV12-4 with TRBJ1-1; D remains unclear. The CDR3 is 13 amino acids. V lost 5 bases and J 1 base, leaving 8 bases between the germline ends. CDR3: CASSPLTNTEAFF. CDR3 nucleotide sequence: TGTGCCAGCAGTCCCCTGACGAACACTGAAGCTTTCTTT.